Listed below are T cell receptor beta chains from one sample, sequenced in a study of control samples from healthy donors and cancer patients. Measured with immunoSEQ multiplex PCR; TCRdb has only the in-frame clones, and not every one. The data show approximately 120,000 clones, 90% seen once. The sample consisted of blood. These receptors all stem from a human donor in good health. The donor label of this sample is uncertain. CDR3s include the opening cysteine and the closing phenylalanine or tryptophan. D genes are given only for firm matches. Not all rows give a size; the values are once, few, many and, for expanded clones, a class.

length	size	D	V	J	DNA	CDR3
14	.	.	TRBV25-1	TRBJ2-2	TGTGCCAGCAGTGAGGTAGCAGACACCGGGGAGCTGTTTTTT	CASSEVADTGELFF
14	.	TRBD2	TRBV5-5	TRBJ2-4	TGTGCCAGCAGCTTAGGCGGGGGGGCCGGCATTCAGTACTTC	CASSLGGGAGIQYF
14	.	.	TRBV27	TRBJ2-7	TGTGCCAGCAGTTATGGAGGGACGTTATACGAGCAGTACTTC	CASSYGGTLYEQYF
18	.	TRBD1	TRBV27	TRBJ1-6	TGTGCCAGCACCACTTTCGGACAGGGAGGTGCCTATAATTCACCCCTCCACTTT	CASTTFGQGGAYNSPLHF
13	.	.	TRBV15	TRBJ2-6	TGTGCCACCGAACAATCTGGGGCCAACGTCCTGACTTTC	CATEQSGANVLTF
14	many	.	TRBV25-1	TRBJ1-1	TGTGCCAGCAGTGAAGGGAACCGCTTGGCTGAAGCTTTCTTT	CASSEGNRLAEAFF
16	.	.	TRBV6-2/TRBV6-3	TRBJ1-3	TGTGCCAGCAGTTACCCGACCGAAAACTCTGGAAACACCATATATTTT	CASSYPTENSGNTIYF
13	.	.	TRBV3-1/TRBV3-2	TRBJ2-7	TGTGCCAGCAGCCAGGGACATTCCTACGAGCAGTACTTC	CASSQGHSYEQYF
15	.	.	TRBV6-2/TRBV6-3	TRBJ2-7	TGTGCCAGCAGTTATTCCGGGCTTAGCTCCTACGAGCAGTACTTC	CASSYSGLSSYEQYF
15	.	.	TRBV18	TRBJ1-1	TGTGCCAGCTCACCAGAGGTGGTGCCGAACACTGAAGCTTTCTTT	CASSPEVVPNTEAFF
13	.	.	TRBV24-1	TRBJ2-5	TGTGCCACCAGTGATTCCCGGGATGAGACCCAGTACTTC	CATSDSRDETQYF
13	.	TRBD1	TRBV29-1	TRBJ1-1	TGCAGCGCCCGGGACAGGGGAAGTACTGAAGCTTTCTTT	CSARDRGSTEAFF
14	.	.	TRBV2	TRBJ2-7	TGTGCCAGCTCTCGGGGGCTAGGGGCCTACGAGCAGTACTTC	CASSRGLGAYEQYF
14	.	TRBD1	TRBV5-4	TRBJ2-7	TGTGCCAGCGCCCGGGACAGGTCTCCCTACGAGCAGTACTTC	CASARDRSPYEQYF
14	.	TRBD1	TRBV27	TRBJ1-1	TGTGCCAGCAGTTCCCAGGGGGCGCTCACTGAAGCTTTCTTT	CASSSQGALTEAFF
16	.	.	TRBV11-3	TRBJ2-2	TGTGCCAGCAGCCCAGGAGGCGGAACGAACACCGGGGAGCTGTTTTTT	CASSPGGGTNTGELFF
10	.	.	TRBV6-4	TRBJ2-7	TGTGCCAGCAGTCAGGGAAGTGAGTACTTC	CASSQGSEYF
16	once	.	TRBV2	TRBJ1-4	TGTGCCAGCAGTGAACCGGGGGGATGGACTAATGAAAAACTGTTTTTT	CASSEPGGWTNEKLFF
12	.	.	TRBV19	TRBJ1-5	TGTGCCAGTAGTTTCAAGAATCAGCCCCAGCATTTT	CASSFKNQPQHF
13	.	.	TRBV29-1	TRBJ1-2	TGCAGCGTCTCCGGACAGATAAACTATGGCTACACCTTC	CSVSGQINYGYTF
13	.	.	TRBV2	TRBJ2-5	TGTGCCAGTGTCAGGGAGATTGGAGAGACCCAGTACTTC	CASVREIGETQYF
16	.	TRBD1	TRBV24-1	TRBJ2-2	TGTGCCACCAGTGCAACGGGGACAGGGCACACCGGGGAGCTGTTTTTT	CATSATGTGHTGELFF
16	.	TRBD1	TRBV30	TRBJ1-6	TGTGCCTGGAGTGTAGTAGGGGGCTCTAATAATTCACCCCTCCACTTT	CAWSVVGGSNNSPLHF
16	.	TRBD1	TRBV6-1	TRBJ2-7	TGTGCCAGCAGTGAAATCGGGGGACAGGGGAACTACGAGCAGTACTTC	CASSEIGGQGNYEQYF